The present entry profiles one T cell receptor beta chain with its context. Its antigen is not known. CDR1 is ENHRY and CDR2 is SYGVKD in the germline V gene. The CDR3 consists of 19 residues. This record belongs to a study of CXCR3-negative and CXCR3-positive naive CD8 T cells. The overall study: Across all libraries, TRB reads numbered about 135 million, with about 1.5 +/- 0.3 million in each library. Study outcomes and limitations: Similar TRBV-TRBJ usage characterized naive CXCR3-negative and CXCR3-positive cells; memory cells differed. Researchers report that CXCR3-positive naive cells carry more hydrophobic TRB CDR3s than CXCR3-negative naive cells. After cryopreservation, expression of CXCR3 was partially reduced, and most assays were run with fresh PBMCs. Both naive subsets showed comparably high diversity, and memory CD8+ cells showed much lower diversity.

5' RACE that incorporated UMI labels was used to prepare the TRB cDNA libraries. For each CDR3 protein, TCRdb gives one entry from its re-call of the 5' RACE reads, without DNA. The listing records several thousand distinct CDR3 sequences. This sequence originates from a human donor in good health. Some clones in this sample may be carry-over from other donors' samples. The V call is TRBV10-3, the J call TRBJ2-3; TCRdb indicates TRBD2, and absent DNA this call remains unverified. The sequenced sample was naive CXCR3+ CD8+ T cells from blood. Specified subset: CD45RO-CCR7+CD27+CD95- naive CD8+ T cells expressing CXCR3 (TNR3+). The CDR3 protein is CAISEIGASGAVLTDTQYF.